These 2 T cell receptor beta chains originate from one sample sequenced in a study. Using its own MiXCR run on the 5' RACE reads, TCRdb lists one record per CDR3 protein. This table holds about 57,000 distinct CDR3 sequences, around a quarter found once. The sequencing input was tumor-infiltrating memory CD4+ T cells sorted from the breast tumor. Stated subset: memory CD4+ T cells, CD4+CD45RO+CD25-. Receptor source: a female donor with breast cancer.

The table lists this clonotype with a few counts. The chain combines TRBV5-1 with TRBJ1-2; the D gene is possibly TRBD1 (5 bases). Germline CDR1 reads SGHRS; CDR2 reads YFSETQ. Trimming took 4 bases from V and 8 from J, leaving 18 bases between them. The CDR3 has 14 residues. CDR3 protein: CASSPDGGLGGYTF. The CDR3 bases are TGCGCCAGCAGCCCGGACGGGGGATTGGGGGGCTACACCTTC.

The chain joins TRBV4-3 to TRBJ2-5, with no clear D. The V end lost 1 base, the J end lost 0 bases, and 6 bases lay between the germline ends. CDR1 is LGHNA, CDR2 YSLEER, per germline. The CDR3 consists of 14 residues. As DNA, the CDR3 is TGCGCCAGCAGCCAAGGGCACAACCAAGAGACCCAGTACTTC. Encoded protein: CASSQGHNQETQYF.